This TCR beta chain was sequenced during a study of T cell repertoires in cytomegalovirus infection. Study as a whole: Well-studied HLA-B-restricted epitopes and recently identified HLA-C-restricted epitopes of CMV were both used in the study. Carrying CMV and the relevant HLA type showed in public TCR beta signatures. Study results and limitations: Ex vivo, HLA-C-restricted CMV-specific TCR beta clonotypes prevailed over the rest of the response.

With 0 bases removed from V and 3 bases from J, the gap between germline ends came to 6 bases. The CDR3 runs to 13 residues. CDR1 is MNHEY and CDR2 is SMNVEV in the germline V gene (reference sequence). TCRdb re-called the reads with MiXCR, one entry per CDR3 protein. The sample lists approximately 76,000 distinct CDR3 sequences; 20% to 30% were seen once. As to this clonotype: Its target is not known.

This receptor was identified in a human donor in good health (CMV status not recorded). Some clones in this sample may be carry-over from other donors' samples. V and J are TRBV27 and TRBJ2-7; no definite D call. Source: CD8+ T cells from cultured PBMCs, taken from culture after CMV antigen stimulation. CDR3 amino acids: CASSLSSDYEQYF. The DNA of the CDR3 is TGTGCCAGCAGTTTATCGAGTGACTACGAGCAGTACTTC.